What follows describes a single T cell receptor (beta chain). As yet, its antigen is unknown. The sample is drawn from a study of cytomegalovirus exposure and HLA in healthy donors. Primers included in the PCR were 60 Vbeta and 13 Jbeta primers. Data came from immunoSEQ multiplex PCR; TCRdb stores just in-frame clones and leaves some out. Among 110,000 or so clones listed, 65% to 85% were seen once. Germline-derived CDR1 and CDR2 are SGHAT and FQNNGV. V was clipped by 5 bases and J by 2 bases, with 7 bases between them. The CDR3 totals 13 residues. Whole-study findings and limits: Reported results showed that the classifier diagnosed cytomegalovirus status with high specificity and sensitivity.

This chain uses TRBV11-2 with TRBJ1-5; D gene uncertain. The source of this sequence is a woman in her twenties or thirties in good health and CMV-seropositive. The sample comprised PBMCs. CDR3 in amino acids: CASSEEGNQPQHF. CDR3 sequence (DNA): TGTGCCAGCAGCGAGGAGGGCAATCAGCCCCAGCATTTT.